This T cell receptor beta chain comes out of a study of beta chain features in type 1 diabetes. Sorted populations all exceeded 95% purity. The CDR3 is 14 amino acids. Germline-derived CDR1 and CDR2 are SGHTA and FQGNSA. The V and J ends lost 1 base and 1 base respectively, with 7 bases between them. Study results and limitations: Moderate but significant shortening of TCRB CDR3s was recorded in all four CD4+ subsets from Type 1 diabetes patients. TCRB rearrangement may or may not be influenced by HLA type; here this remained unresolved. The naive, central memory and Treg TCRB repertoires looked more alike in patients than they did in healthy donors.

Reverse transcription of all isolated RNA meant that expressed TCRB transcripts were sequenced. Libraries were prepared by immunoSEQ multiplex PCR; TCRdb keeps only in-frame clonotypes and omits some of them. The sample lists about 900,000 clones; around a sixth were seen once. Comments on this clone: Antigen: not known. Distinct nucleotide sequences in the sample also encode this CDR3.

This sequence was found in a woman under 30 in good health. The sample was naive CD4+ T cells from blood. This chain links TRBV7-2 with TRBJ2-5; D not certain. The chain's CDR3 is CASSLGRSQETQYF. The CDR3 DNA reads TGTGCCAGCAGCTTAGGACGATCCCAAGAGACCCAGTACTTC. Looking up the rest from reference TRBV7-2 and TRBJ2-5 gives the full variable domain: GAGVSQSPSNKVTEKGKDVELRCDPISGHTALYWYRQSLGQGLEFLIYFQGNSAPDKSGLPSDRFSAERTGGSVSTLTIQRTQQEDSAVYLCASSLGRSQETQYFGPGTRLLVL.